Sequencing of this T cell receptor beta chain was carried out in a study of T cells after yellow fever vaccination. The CDR3 contains 11 residues. Between the trimmed V and J ends, which lost 5 bases and 4 bases, there was a span of 8 bases. Looked up from germline, CDR1 is SQVTM and CDR2 is ANQGSEA. TCRdb ran MiXCR on the 5' RACE reads and lists one entry per CDR3 protein. Among 200,000 to 300,000 distinct CDR3 sequences listed, over 10% were seen once. Sequencing used CD4+ T cells sorted from PBMCs, obtained 45 days after the yellow fever booster vaccination. V usage is TRBV29-1 and J usage is TRBJ2-5; D not resolved. This clonotype was obtained from a man aged 25 to 45 who received the YFV17D yellow fever vaccine. The CDR3 coding sequence is TGCAGCGTTCGCTCCGTAGAGACCCAGTACTTC. Translating gives CSVRSVETQYF.